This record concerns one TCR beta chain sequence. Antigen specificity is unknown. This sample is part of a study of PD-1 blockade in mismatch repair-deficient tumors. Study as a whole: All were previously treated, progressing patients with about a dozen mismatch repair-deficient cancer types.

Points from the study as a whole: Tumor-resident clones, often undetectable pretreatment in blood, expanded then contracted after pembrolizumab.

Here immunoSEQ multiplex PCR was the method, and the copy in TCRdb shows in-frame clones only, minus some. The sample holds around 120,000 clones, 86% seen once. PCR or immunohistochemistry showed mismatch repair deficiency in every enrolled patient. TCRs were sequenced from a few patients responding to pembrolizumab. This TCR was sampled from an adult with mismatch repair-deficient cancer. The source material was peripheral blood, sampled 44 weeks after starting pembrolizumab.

As DNA, the CDR3 is TGCGCCAGCAGCTTGGACAGAGAATTAGATACGCAGTATTTT. It is translated as CASSLDRELDTQYF. This sequence joins TRBV5-1 and TRBJ2-3; D ambiguous. V dropped 0 bases and J dropped 5 bases, with 10 bases sitting between them. This CDR3 has 14 residues. CDR1 is SGHRS, CDR2 YFSETQ, per germline.